Described below is a single T cell receptor (beta chain) sequence and its context. The clone's antigen remains unknown. Base qualities are not at hand, and no much larger clone is one base apart. Using the deep immunoSEQ assay, multiplex PCR amplified TCR CDR3 regions from genomic DNA. Extracted genomic DNA from each cell subset was spread evenly across all wells of several immunoSEQ 96-well plates, with each plate serving as a replicate. Each replicate PCR for sorted subsets received roughly 0.2 ug genomic DNA, equal to about 29,000 T cell genomes. Purified libraries were measured with a Qubit 3.0 fluorometer, size-checked on a Bioanalyzer 2100, and measured again with the KAPA Library Quantification kit. Every immunoSEQ 96-well plate was sequenced on a dedicated single-read 150-cycle Illumina NextSeq 550 flow cell. The study's own analysis went as follows. The immunoSEQ output contained only junctional sequences without quality scores, so filtering could not match that applied to full-length reads. To assign V/J genes and CDR3, sequences were annotated against IMGT germline references using PyIR, a Python wrapper for IgBLAST v1.9. Any read was removed if the V/J assignment was weak (E-value above 1e-6), the CDR3 was missing, or the read contained stop codons, out-of-frame junctions, or ambiguous translated residues. A V3J clonotype was defined by an identical inferred V gene, J gene, and CDR3 amino acid sequence. Percentage overlap between repertoires was calculated by dividing the number of shared unique clonotypes by the size of the smaller repertoire. Three approaches were used to assess repertoire richness: RTK rarefaction, the Chao1 estimator, and Recon v2.1 estimates of unobserved clonotypes. Generation probabilities for all TCRbeta clonotypes obtained by the gDNA method from a handful of donors were computed using OLGA. The source is immuneACCESS, and TCRdb retained only in-frame sequences with V and J called. Part of the clones is not carried over; for the studies checked, unresolved V genes explain less than half of this, and the remainder is unexplained. V, J and clone size reflect that table, while D and trimming were determined from the DNA. For this sample the table gives about 2.4 million clones, of which more than 90% were detected only once. The ten largest make up around 0.14% of the sample.

The donors were healthy, HIV-negative adults with no recently reported acute infections or vaccinations. All donors were Caucasian adults living in Nashville, Tennessee, USA. CD4+ T cells were enriched through magnetic negative selection, after which naive cells were positively selected on CD45RA and the remaining negative fraction served as the memory subset. After blood collection by leukapheresis, PBMCs were isolated using Ficoll-Histopaque density gradient centrifugation and then cryopreserved in the vapor phase of liquid nitrogen. Analytical flow cytometry was used to check the purity and quantity of each magnetically sorted T cell population. Genomic DNA was isolated from every sorted fraction and measured by UV absorbance on a Nanodrop 2000c. This entry comes from a study of shared clonotypes between healthy human individuals (dated by TCRdb to about 2020). Regarding the complete study: Two women and a few men aged 18 to 49 years were included in the cohort. To increase sequencing depth and limit assay-specific biases, TCR repertoire library preparation and sequencing were carried out by different laboratories using diverse techniques. Per donor, three plates each were used for CD4 naive and CD4 memory, two for CD8 naive, and one for CD8 memory. Per donor, leukapheresis produced somewhere between about 0.85 and 10 billion PBMCs. To estimate repertoire size and how much clonotype sharing occurs between individuals, the study deeply sequenced the blood TCR repertoires of five healthy adults.

The research as a whole found: Sharing across a few donors was observed for about 5% of naive CD4, about 3.2% of naive CD8, 2% to 2.5% of memory CD4, and less than 0.45% of memory CD8 clonotypes. Estimated clonotype richness was generally larger for naive than for memory subsets. Pairwise subsampling indicated that sequencing depth was expected to affect the degree of clonotype sharing among donors. Rarefaction of sorted-subset datasets indicated incomplete sequencing despite the large sequencing depth. Compared with non-shared clonotypes, the clonotypes found in all four sorted-subset donors had higher generation probabilities. Sampling was limited to blood, and TCR repertoires in tissue likely differ from TCR repertoires in blood. Because the study included a small number of donors, the genetic and exposure-history diversity represented was limited.

Sequenced input: naive CD4+ T cells sorted from blood. Per the publication, the cell subset or site label means: CD45RA+ positively selected. This clonotype was obtained from a man aged 18 to 29 in good health.

The DNA sequence is given as TGTGCCAGCAGCCAACTAGGGAGGGGCACAGATACGCAGTATTTT. Translated, it reads CASSQLGRGTDTQYF. Here the chain combines TRBV4-2 and TRBJ2-3; TRBD2 lines up with 7 middle nucleotides. The CDR3 covers 15 residues, taking in both the cysteine and the phenylalanine. Here the CDR3 DNA is all that survives: 45 bases in frame from base 1. Trimmed from V: 2 bases; trimmed from J: 1 base; junction bases lacking a gene match: 3. In the germline V gene, CDR1 corresponds to LGHNA and CDR2 to YNFKEQ.